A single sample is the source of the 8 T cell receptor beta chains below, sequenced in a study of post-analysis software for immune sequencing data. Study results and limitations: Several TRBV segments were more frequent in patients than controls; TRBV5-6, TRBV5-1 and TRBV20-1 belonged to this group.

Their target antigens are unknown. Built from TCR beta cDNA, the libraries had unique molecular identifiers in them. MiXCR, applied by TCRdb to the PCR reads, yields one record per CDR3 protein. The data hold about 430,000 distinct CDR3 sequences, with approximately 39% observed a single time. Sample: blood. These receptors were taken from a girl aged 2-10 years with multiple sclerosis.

The CDR3 reads CSVNTGGDEQFF. The CDR3, as DNA: TGCAGCGTCAATACAGGGGGCGATGAGCAGTTCTTC. The rearrangement joins TRBV29-1 to TRBJ2-1, with 9 nucleotides matching TRBD1. V trimming: 6 bases; J trimming: 8 bases; junction bases outside the gene matches: 5. The CDR3 totals 12 residues. Germline CDR1 SQVTM, CDR2 ANQGSEA.

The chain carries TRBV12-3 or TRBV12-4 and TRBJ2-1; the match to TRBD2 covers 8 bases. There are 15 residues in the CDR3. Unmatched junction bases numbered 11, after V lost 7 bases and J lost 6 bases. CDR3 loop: CASTDSGMGPNEQFF. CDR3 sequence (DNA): TGTGCCAGCACCGATAGCGGGATGGGCCCCAATGAGCAGTTCTTC.

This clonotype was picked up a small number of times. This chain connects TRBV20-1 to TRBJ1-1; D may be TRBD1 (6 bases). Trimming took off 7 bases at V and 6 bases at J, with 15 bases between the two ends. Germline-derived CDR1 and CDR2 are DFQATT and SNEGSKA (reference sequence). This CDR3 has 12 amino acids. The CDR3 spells CSGGALKAEAFF. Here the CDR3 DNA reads TGCAGTGGGGGGGCGCTTAAGGCTGAAGCTTTCTTT.

CDR3: CATSDTSQKSYEQYF. The CDR3, as DNA: TGTGCCACCAGTGACACGAGCCAGAAGAGCTACGAGCAGTACTTC. The chain links TRBV24-1 to TRBJ2-7; D is unclear. The V and J ends lost 4 bases and 3 bases respectively, with 15 bases between them. The CDR3 runs to 15 residues. CDR1 KGHDR and CDR2 SFDVKD come from the germline V gene.

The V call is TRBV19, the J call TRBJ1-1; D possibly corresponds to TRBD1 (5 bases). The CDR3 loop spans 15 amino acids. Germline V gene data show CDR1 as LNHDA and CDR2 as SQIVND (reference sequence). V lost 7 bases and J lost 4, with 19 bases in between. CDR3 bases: TGTGCCAGTACCATGGCTCGGGGACTTCGCACTGAAGCTTTCTTT. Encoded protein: CASTMARGLRTEAFF.

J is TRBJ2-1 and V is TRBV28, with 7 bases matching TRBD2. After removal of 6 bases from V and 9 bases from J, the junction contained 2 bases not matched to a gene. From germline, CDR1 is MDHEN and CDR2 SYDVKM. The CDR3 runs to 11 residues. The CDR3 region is CASSERGEQFF. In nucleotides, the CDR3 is TGTGCCAGCAGCGAGCGGGGTGAGCAGTTCTTC.

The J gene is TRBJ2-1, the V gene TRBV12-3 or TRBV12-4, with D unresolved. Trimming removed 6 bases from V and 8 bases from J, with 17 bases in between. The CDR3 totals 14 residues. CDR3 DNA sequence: TGTGCCAGCAGCCGACGTGGACGTGGGGATGAGCAGTTCTTC. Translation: CASSRRGRGDEQFF.

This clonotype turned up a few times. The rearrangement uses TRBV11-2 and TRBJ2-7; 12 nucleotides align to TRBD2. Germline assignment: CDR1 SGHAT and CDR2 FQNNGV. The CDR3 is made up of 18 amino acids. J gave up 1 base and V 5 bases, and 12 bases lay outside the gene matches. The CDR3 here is CASSILAGGLWTSYEQYF. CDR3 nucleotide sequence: TGTGCCAGCAGCATACTAGCGGGAGGCCTGTGGACATCCTACGAGCAGTACTTC.